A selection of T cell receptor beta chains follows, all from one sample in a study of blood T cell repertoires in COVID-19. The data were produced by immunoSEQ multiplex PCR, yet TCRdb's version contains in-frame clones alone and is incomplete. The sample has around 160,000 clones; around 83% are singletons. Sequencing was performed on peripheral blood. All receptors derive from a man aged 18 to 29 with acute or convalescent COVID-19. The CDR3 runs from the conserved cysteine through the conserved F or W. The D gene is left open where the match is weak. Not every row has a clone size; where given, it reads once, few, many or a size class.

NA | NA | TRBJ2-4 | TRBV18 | CASSLIEGGKNIQYF | TGTGCCAGCTCACTAATTGAAGGGGGCAAAAACATTCAGTACTTC
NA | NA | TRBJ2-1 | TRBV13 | CASSLGLVGWGDPSYNEQFF | TGTGCCAGCAGCTTAGGCCTGGTGGGCTGGGGGGACCCTTCCTACAATGAGCAGTTCTTC
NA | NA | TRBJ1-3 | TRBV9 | CASSYRDTIYF | TGTGCCAGCAGCTACAGGGACACCATATATTTT
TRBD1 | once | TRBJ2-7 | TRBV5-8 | CASSPRDRAPYEQYF | TGTGCCAGCAGCCCCCGGGACAGGGCCCCCTACGAGCAGTACTTC
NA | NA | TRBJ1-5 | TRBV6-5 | CASSYSISGNQPQHF | TGTGCCAGCAGTTACTCGATATCGGGGAATCAGCCCCAGCATTTT
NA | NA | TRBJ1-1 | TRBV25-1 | CASTPRRTADTEAFF | TGTGCCAGCACCCCCAGGCGGACAGCGGACACTGAAGCTTTCTTT
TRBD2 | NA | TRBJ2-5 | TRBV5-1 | CASSFSGGHQETQYF | TGCGCCAGCAGCTTCAGCGGGGGGCACCAAGAGACCCAGTACTTC
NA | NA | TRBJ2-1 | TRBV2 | CASSEHGQNNEQFF | TGTGCCAGCAGTGAACACGGACAGAACAATGAGCAGTTCTTC
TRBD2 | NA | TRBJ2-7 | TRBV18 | CASSPQSGGAYEQYF | TGTGCCAGCTCACCACAGAGCGGGGGGGCCTACGAGCAGTACTTC
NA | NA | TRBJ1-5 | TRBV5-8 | CASSLGQFSNQPQHF | TGTGCCAGCAGCTTGGGGCAGTTTAGCAATCAGCCCCAGCATTTT
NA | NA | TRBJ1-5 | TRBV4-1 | CASSQDSSGHQPQHF | TGCGCCAGCAGCCAAGATTCGTCAGGGCATCAGCCCCAGCATTTT
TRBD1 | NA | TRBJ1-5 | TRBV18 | CASSLRQGGDQPQHF | TGTGCCAGCTCACTCAGACAGGGGGGCGATCAGCCCCAGCATTTT
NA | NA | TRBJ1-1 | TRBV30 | CAWSRDMGTEAFF | TGTGCCTGGAGTCGGGACATGGGCACTGAAGCTTTCTTT
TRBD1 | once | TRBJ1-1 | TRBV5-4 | CASSSRTGGGTEAFF | TGTGCCAGCAGCTCCCGGACAGGGGGAGGCACTGAAGCTTTCTTT
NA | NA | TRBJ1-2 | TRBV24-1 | CATSDSDRPYDGYTF | TGTGCCACCAGTGATTCCGACAGGCCCTACGATGGCTACACCTTC
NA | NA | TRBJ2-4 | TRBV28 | CASSLRGIGQYF | TGTGCCAGCAGTCTCAGAGGGATCGGCCAGTACTTC
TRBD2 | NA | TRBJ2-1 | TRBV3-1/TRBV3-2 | CASSLASGGNNEQFF | TGTGCCAGCAGCCTGGCTAGCGGGGGCAACAATGAGCAGTTCTTC
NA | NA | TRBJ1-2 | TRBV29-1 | CSVGRSGVPYGYTF | TGCAGCGTTGGAAGGTCAGGGGTCCCCTATGGCTACACCTTC
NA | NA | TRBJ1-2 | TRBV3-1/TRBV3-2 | CASSQGQKRLYGYTF | TGTGCCAGCAGCCAAGGACAGAAGAGACTCTATGGCTACACCTTC
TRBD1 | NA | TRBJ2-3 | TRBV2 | CASVTGGQGFTGTQYF | TGTGCCAGTGTCACCGGGGGACAGGGGTTCACGGGGACGCAGTATTTT
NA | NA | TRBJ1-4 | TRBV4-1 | CASSLQQGFDEKLFF | TGCGCCAGCAGCCTTCAACAGGGTTTTGACGAAAAACTGTTTTTT
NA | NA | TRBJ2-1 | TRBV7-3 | CASSLTGIGAYNEQFF | TGTGCCAGCAGCTTAACGGGGATCGGGGCCTACAATGAGCAGTTCTTC
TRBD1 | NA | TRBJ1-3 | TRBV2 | CASTVDRAGNTIYF | TGTGCCAGCACGGTGGACAGGGCTGGAAACACCATATATTTT
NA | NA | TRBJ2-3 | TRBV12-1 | CASSFDSYRTDTQYF | TGTGCCAGCAGCTTTGACTCGTACCGCACAGATACGCAGTATTTT
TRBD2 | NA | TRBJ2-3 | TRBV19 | CASRTSGGVTDTQYF | TGTGCCAGTAGGACTAGCGGGGGAGTCACAGATACGCAGTATTTT
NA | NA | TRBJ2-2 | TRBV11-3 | CASSVGGGSVTGELFF | TGTGCCAGCAGCGTCGGCGGGGGCTCGGTCACCGGGGAGCTGTTTTTT
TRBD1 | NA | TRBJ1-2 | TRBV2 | CASSKDRAGYTF | TGTGCCAGCAGCAAGGACAGGGCTGGCTACACCTTC
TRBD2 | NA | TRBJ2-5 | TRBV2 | CASSGTSGGPVVETQYF | TGTGCCAGCAGTGGGACTAGCGGGGGCCCGGTCGTAGAGACCCAGTACTTC
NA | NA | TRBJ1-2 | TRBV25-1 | CASIGTTQWGYTF | TGTGCCAGCATTGGGACAACCCAGTGGGGCTACACCTTC
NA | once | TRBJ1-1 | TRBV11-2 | CASSLAVNTEAFF | TGTGCCAGCAGCTTAGCGGTAAACACTGAAGCTTTCTTT
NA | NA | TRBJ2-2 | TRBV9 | CASSPQQATGELFF | TGTGCCAGCAGCCCTCAGCAGGCCACCGGGGAGCTGTTTTTT
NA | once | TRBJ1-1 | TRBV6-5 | CASSYAVSTEAFF | TGTGCCAGCAGTTACGCGGTGAGCACTGAAGCTTTCTTT
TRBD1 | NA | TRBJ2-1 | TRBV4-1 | CASSPRTGGTYNEQFF | TGCGCCAGCAGCCCCCGGACAGGGGGGACCTACAATGAGCAGTTCTTC
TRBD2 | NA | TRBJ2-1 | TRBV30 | CAWSVLGGGRRNEQFF | TGTGCCTGGAGTGTACTTGGGGGAGGGCGTCGGAATGAGCAGTTCTTC
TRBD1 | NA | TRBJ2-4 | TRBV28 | CASRTGQGNIQYF | TGTGCCAGCAGAACTGGACAGGGAAACATTCAGTACTTC
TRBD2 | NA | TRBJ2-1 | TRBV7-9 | CASSPNSGELYNEQFF | TGTGCCAGCAGCCCTAATAGCGGGGAGCTCTACAATGAGCAGTTCTTC
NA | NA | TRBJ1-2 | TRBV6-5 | CASSTRGGSYGYTF | TGTGCCAGCAGTACCCGGGGGGGATCCTATGGCTACACCTTC
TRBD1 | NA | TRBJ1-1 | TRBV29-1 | CSVEGDRTEAFF | TGCAGCGTTGAAGGGGACAGAACTGAAGCTTTCTTT
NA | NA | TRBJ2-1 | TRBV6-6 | CASRRTVNRNEQFF | TGTGCCAGCAGGAGGACAGTTAACCGCAATGAGCAGTTCTTC
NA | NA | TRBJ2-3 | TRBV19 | CASSIVWRGTDTQYF | TGTGCCAGTAGTATAGTCTGGCGGGGCACAGATACGCAGTATTTT
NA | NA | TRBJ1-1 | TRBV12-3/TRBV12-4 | CASSLTRNTEAFF | TGTGCCAGCAGTCTGACACGGAACACTGAAGCTTTCTTT
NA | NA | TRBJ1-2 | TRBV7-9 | CASSLISGLNYGYTF | TGTGCCAGCAGCTTAATATCAGGGCTGAACTATGGCTACACCTTC
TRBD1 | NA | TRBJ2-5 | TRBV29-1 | CSVVQGQGGETQYF | TGCAGCGTCGTCCAAGGACAGGGGGGAGAGACCCAGTACTTC
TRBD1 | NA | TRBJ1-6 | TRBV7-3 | CASSSGQRGSPLHF | TGTGCCAGCAGCTCGGGACAGCGTGGTTCACCCCTCCACTTT
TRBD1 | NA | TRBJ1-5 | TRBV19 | CASSMGTGVYNQPQHF | TGTGCCAGTAGTATGGGGACAGGGGTCTACAATCAGCCCCAGCATTTT
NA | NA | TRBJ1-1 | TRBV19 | CASSNVLRSAEAFF | TGTGCCAGTAGTAACGTCCTGCGGTCCGCTGAAGCTTTCTTT